The clone carrying this TCR beta chain was observed a few times. The data are from a study of blood T cell repertoires in COVID-19. Per the study methods: Nucleated cell number was recorded as an estimate derived from reference gene primer amplification. TCRdb keeps only in-frame clones here, not all; method: immunoSEQ multiplex PCR. V and J calls and clone size are copied from that table; D and trimming were computed from the DNA. The sample has about 87,000 clones, roughly 87% seen once. The sequence was collected from an elderly woman with acute or convalescent COVID-19. Sequencing was carried out using peripheral blood.

The CDR3 is CASSLRESQPQHF. DNA of the CDR3: TGTGCCAGCAGCTTGAGGGAGTCCCAGCCCCAGCATTTT. The chain recombines TRBV7-6 with TRBJ1-5; D is undetermined. Per the germline V gene, CDR1 is SGHVS and CDR2 is FNYEAQ. This CDR3 has 13 residues. V lost 3 bases to trimming and J lost 7 bases, with 10 bases between them.